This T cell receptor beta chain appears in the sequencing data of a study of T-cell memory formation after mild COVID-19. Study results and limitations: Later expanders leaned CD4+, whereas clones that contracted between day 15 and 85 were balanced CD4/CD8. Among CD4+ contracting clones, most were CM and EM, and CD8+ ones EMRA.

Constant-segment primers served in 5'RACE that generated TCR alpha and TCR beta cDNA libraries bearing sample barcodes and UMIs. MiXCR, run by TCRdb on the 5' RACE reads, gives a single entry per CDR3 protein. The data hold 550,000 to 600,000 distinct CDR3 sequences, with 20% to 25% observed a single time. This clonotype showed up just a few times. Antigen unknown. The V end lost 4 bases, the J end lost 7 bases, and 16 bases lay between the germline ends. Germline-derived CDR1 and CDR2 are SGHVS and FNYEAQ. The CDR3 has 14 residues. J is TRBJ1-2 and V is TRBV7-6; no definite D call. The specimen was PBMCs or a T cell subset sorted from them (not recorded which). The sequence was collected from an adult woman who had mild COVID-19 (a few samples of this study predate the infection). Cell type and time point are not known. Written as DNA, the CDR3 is TGTGCCAGCAGCTCTCACAAAGCAGGCTCTGGCTACACCTTC. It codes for CASSSHKAGSGYTF.